This T cell receptor beta chain is drawn from a study of cytomegalovirus exposure and HLA in healthy donors (dated by TCRdb to 2016 to 2017). Notes on the research overall: The 666 repertoires of the first cohort and the 110 or so validation repertoires were produced on the same platform, according to a later analysis. The study was designed to test whether signatures of past pathogen exposure could be identified by cataloging public T cell receptors. In addition to the first cohort of several hundred subjects, a separate validation cohort of approximately 130 different subjects was used. To predict cytomegalovirus infection status, the study combined high-throughput TCR immunosequencing, statistical association of individual TCRs with disease status, and machine learning. Broader findings and caveats from the paper: A later analysis had no HLA typing for the validation cohort, so co-occurrence there was scored across all 120 repertoires. A later analysis found that TCRs clustered in the first cohort also tended to co-occur in the roughly 120 validation repertoires, with about 94% of cluster scores above 0. While some public TCRs were present in many individuals, most TCR sequences turned up only very rarely across donors. Cytomegalovirus status was reported to be diagnosed by the classifier with high specificity and sensitivity in both the original and validation cohorts. Three of the identified cytomegalovirus-associated TCR beta chains were confirmed in vitro to be specific for cytomegalovirus antigens. A total of 164 TCR beta chains were listed by the study as associated with cytomegalovirus. It was suggested by the authors that the approach could potentially be generalized to other disease states and immunological phenotypes.

Library creation used the immunoSEQ multiplex PCR assay. Per the authors' processing: A statistical classification framework was built for diagnosing cytomegalovirus status from the catalog of TCR beta chain sequences. TCRdb retrieved this table from immuneACCESS and kept in-frame rearrangements only. Not all clones are present; in checked studies, unresolved V genes account for under half, and no reason is known for the remainder. V and J calls and clone size follow that table, whereas D and trimming were derived from the DNA. The sample table contains roughly 250,000 clones; only one count was recorded for around 86% of them. The top ten clonotypes cover over 0.95% of the sample. The CDR3 sequence holds 17 residues, the cysteine and phenylalanine included. CDR3 DNA only is kept here, 51 bases in frame from base 1. From V the trimming removes 6 bases and from J it removes 0 bases, while the gene matches leave 9 bases of the junction unaccounted for.

The donors belonged to the validation cohort of around 110 subjects, which was separate from the approximately 680-subject first cohort. About this clone: The antigen it binds to is not known. Base qualities were left out, and no much larger clone turns up one base away.

This receptor was identified in a woman in her twenties or thirties in good health and CMV-seropositive. Recombination joined TRBV23-1 with TRBJ2-7; 12 bases in between match TRBD2. TRBV23-1 is flagged as an ORF with uncertain function. Specimen: PBMCs. At the DNA level, the sequence is TGCGCCAGCAGGATAGGACTAGCGGGAAGGGTCTCCTACGAGCAGTACTTC. This gives the protein CASRIGLAGRVSYEQYF.